This T cell receptor (beta chain) was sequenced during a study of a mutant IDH1 vaccine in newly diagnosed glioma (dated by TCRdb to about 2021). Background on the whole study: In the chemotherapy-containing groups, vaccination started alongside temozolomide cycles, whereas in patients who had radiotherapy alone it started 4-6 weeks after radiotherapy. Before enrollment, patients had received standard therapy of radiotherapy alone, temozolomide alone, or radiochemotherapy with temozolomide; most received the combination. For exploratory analyses, under 30 treated patients had longitudinal TCRB deep sequencing done wherever samples were available. Of the approximately 29 treated patients, roughly 60% were male and around 40% were female, and a mean age of approximately 40 years was recorded. Visit V12 was the week-35 safety follow-up and visit V13 was the week-47 end of study. Peripheral blood was collected at six visits: V03 (baseline), V05, V07, V10, V12 and V13.

Inclusive of the bounding cysteine and phenylalanine, the CDR3 is 15 residues long. The CDR3 DNA has 45 bases and is translated from base 1. Via the germline V gene, CDR1 is LGHNA and CDR2 YSLEER. Clipping removes 0 bases from V and 4 bases from J, with 5 as the unmatched junction base count. To note about this clone: It lacks a known antigen. No per-base quality is available; no much larger clone lies one base away.

What the time point label conveys for this sample: week 47, end of study. Each vaccine dose, consisting of 300 ug of a 20-mer mutant IDH1 peptide in Montanide, was administered subcutaneously with topical imiquimod. Eight vaccinations were administered to patients in weeks 1, 3, 5, 7, 11, 15, 19 and 23, corresponding to visits V03 through V10. Donors had newly diagnosed WHO grade 3 or 4 IDH1-mutant astrocytomas with loss of nuclear ATRX. The samples were drawn from NOA16, a multicentre, single-arm, open-label phase I trial in Germany that tested a mutant IDH1 peptide vaccine in humans for the first time. Genomic DNA for TCRB sequencing was extracted from EDTA blood using the DNeasy Blood and Tissue Kit. The library was prepared using the immunoSEQ multiplex PCR assay. The hsTCRB Kit was used according to the manufacturer's protocol to amplify rearranged TCR beta chain sequences. An Illumina MiSeq was used to sequence the TCRB libraries. The original methods were these. The kit vendor's proprietary platform handled demultiplexing, trimming and gene mapping. TCRdb limited this immuneACCESS table to in-frame rearrangements with V and J called. A share of clones is missing; checked studies link under half to unresolved V genes, and the rest is unexplained. For V, J and clone size, that table is used; D and trimming come from the DNA. This sample gives around 30,000 clones in total; about nine tenths of them show up just once. The top ten clonotypes cover around 2.2% of the sample.

Broad study findings and their caveats: Availability determined which PBMC samples were chosen for TCRB deep sequencing. Immune responses induced by the vaccine were seen in over 90% of patients across multiple MHC alleles. The authors stated that sample limitations prevented analyses of patient blood samples from being reproduced. No apparent relationship was observed between pseudoprogression and alterations in the top peripheral T cell clonotypes detected by TCRB sequencing.

The TCR originated in a man in his forties with glioma. This specimen was PBMCs, taken from a glioma patient whose treatment included an IDH1 peptide vaccine. This chain is built from TRBV4-3 and TRBJ2-5, with TRBD2 identical over 7 junction bases. CDR3 region: CASSQEGGDGETQYF. The DNA sequence is as follows: TGCGCCAGCAGCCAAGAGGGGGGGGATGGAGAGACCCAGTACTTC.